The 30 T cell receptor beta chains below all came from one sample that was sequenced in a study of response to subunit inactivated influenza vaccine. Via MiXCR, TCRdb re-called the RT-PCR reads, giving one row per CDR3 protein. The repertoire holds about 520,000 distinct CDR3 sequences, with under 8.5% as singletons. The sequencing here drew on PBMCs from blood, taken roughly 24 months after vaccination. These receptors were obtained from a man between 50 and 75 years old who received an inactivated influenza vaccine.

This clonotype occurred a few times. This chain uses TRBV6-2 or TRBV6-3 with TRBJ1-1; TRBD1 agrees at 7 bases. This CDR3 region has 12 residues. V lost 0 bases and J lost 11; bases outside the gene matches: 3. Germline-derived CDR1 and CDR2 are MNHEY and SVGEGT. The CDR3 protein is CASSYSAGGAFF. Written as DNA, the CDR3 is TGTGCCAGCAGTTACTCGGCAGGGGGTGCTTTCTTT.

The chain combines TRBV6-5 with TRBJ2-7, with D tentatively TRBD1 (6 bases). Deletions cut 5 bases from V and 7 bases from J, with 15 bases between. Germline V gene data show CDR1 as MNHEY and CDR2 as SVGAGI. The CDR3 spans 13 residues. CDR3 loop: CASSHKTGWEQYF. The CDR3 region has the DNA TGTGCCAGCAGTCACAAGACAGGCTGGGAGCAGTACTTC.

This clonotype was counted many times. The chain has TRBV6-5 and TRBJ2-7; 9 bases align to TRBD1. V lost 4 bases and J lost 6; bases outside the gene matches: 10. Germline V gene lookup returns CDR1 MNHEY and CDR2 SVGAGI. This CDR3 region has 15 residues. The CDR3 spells CASSFPGTGPREQYF. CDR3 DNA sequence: TGTGCCAGCAGTTTTCCCGGGACAGGGCCTCGCGAGCAGTACTTC.

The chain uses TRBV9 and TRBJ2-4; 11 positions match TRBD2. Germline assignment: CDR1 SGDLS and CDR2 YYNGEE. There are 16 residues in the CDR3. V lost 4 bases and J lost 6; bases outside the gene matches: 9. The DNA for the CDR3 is TGTGCCAGCAGCTTACACCTCGGACTAGCGGGAAACATTCAGTACTTC. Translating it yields CASSLHLGLAGNIQYF.

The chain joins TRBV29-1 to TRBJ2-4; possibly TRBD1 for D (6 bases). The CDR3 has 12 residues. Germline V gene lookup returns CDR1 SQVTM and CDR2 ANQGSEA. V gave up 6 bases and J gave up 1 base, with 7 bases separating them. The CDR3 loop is CSVTGAKNIQYF. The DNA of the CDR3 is TGCAGCGTCACAGGGGCCAAAAACATTCAGTACTTC.

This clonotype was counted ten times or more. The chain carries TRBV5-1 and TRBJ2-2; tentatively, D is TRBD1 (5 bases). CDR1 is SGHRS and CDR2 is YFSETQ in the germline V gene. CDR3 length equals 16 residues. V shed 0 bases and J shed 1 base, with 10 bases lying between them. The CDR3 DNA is TGCGCCAGCAGCTTGGAGGGGTCCTTGAACACCGGGGAGCTGTTTTTT. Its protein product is CASSLEGSLNTGELFF.

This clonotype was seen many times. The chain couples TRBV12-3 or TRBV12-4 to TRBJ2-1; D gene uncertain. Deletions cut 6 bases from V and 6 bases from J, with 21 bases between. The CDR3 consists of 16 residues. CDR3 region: CASSPPGRLTRNEQFF. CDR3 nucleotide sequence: TGTGCCAGCAGCCCCCCCGGCAGGTTAACCCGCAATGAGCAGTTCTTC.

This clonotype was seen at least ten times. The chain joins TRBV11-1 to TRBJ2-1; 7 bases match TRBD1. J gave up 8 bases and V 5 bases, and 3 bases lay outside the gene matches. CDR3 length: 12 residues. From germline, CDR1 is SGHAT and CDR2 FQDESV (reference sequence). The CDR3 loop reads CASSKDRDEQFF. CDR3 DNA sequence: TGTGCCAGCAGCAAAGACAGGGATGAGCAGTTCTTC.

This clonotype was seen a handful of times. CDR3 DNA sequence: TGCAGTGCTACTCGTCGGGGAGGAGGGGGCACCACAGATACGCAGTATTTT. Translating gives CSATRRGGGGTTDTQYF. The chain employs TRBV20-1 and TRBJ2-3, with a tentative D call TRBD1 (7 bases). From germline, CDR1 is DFQATT and CDR2 SNEGSKA (reference sequence). V dropped 4 bases and J dropped 2 bases, with 22 bases sitting between them. The CDR3 contains 17 residues.

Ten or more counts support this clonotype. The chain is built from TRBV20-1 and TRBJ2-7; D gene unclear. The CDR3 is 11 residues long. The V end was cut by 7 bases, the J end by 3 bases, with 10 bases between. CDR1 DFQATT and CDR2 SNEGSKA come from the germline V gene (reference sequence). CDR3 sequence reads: CSVAWGYEQYF. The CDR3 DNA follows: TGCAGTGTCGCTTGGGGCTACGAGCAGTACTTC.

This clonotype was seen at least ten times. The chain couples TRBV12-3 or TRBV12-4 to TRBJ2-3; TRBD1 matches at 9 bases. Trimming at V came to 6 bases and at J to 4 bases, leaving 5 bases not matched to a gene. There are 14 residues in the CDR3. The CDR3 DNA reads TGTGCCAGCAGGGGGACAGGGTGGGCAGATACGCAGTATTTT. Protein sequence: CASRGTGWADTQYF.

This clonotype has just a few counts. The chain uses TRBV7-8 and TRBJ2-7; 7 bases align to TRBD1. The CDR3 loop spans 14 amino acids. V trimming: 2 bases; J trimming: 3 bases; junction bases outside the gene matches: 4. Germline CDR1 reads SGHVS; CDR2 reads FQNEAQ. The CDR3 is CASSLKTGDYEQYF. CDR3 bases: TGTGCCAGCAGCTTAAAAACAGGGGACTACGAGCAGTACTTC. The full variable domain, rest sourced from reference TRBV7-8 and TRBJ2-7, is GAGVSQSPRYKVAKRGQDVALRCDPISGHVSLFWYQQALGQGPEFLTYFQNEAQLDKSGLPSDRFFAERPEGSVSTLKIQRTQQEDSAVYLCASSLKTGDYEQYFGPGTRLTVT.

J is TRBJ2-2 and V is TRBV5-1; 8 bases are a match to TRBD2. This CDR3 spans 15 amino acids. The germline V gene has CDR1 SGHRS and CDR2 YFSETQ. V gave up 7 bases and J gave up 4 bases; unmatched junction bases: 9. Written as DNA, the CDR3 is TGCGCCAGCGCCACCAGCGGGAGCGTCACCGGGGAGCTGTTTTTT. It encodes CASATSGSVTGELFF.

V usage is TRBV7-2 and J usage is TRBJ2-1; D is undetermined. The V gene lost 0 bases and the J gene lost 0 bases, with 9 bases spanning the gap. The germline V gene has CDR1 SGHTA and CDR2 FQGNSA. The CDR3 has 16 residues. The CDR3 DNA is TGTGCCAGCAGCTTAGCGTACAAGAGCTCCTACAATGAGCAGTTCTTC. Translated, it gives CASSLAYKSSYNEQFF.

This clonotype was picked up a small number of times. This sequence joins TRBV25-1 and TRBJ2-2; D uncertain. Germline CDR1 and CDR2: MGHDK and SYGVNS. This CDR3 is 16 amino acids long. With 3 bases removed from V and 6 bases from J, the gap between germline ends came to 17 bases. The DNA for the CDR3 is TGTGCCAGCAGTGACGTGGGCGGATCACGCGCCGGGGAGCTGTTTTTT. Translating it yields CASSDVGGSRAGELFF.

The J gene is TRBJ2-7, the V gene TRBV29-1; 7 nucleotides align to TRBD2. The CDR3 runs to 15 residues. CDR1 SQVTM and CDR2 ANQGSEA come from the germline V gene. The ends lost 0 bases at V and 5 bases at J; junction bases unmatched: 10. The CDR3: CSVEDRAAGIDEQYF. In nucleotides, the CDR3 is TGCAGCGTTGAAGATCGGGCAGCGGGAATCGACGAGCAGTACTTC.

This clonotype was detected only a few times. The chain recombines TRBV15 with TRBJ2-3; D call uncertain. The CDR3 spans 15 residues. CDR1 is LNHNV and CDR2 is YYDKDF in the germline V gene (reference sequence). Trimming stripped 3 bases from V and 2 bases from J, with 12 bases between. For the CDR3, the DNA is TGTGCCACCAGCAGCGGGTTGGCCTACACAGATACGCAGTATTTT. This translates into CATSSGLAYTDTQYF.

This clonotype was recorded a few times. The CDR3 sequence is CASSLTRGSPLHF. The CDR3 DNA sequence: TGTGCCAGCAGTTTAACCAGGGGTTCACCCCTCCACTTT. The gene calls are TRBV12-3 or TRBV12-4 and TRBJ1-6, with TRBD1 as a possible D gene (6 bases). The V end lost 2 bases, the J end lost 9 bases, and 8 bases lay between the germline ends. The CDR3 spans 13 residues.

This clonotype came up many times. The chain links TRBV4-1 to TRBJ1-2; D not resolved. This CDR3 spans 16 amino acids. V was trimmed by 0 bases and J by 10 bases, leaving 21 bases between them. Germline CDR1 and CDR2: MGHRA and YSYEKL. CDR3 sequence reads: CASSQDSASGGVFYTF. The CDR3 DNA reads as TGCGCCAGCAGCCAAGATTCCGCCTCCGGTGGGGTTTTCTACACCTTC.

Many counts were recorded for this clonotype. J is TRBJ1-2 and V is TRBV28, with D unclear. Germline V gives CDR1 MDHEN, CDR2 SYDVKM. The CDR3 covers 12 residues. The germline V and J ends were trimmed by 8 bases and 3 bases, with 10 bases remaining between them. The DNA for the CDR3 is TGTGCCAGCTCTACAGCATACTATGGCTACACCTTC. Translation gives CASSTAYYGYTF.

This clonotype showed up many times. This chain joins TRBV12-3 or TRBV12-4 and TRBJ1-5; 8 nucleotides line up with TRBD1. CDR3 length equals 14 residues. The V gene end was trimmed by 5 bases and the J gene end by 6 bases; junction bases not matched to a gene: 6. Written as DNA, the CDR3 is TGTGCCAGCAGTCCTCAGGGGGCGCGTCAGCCCCAGCATTTT. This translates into CASSPQGARQPQHF.

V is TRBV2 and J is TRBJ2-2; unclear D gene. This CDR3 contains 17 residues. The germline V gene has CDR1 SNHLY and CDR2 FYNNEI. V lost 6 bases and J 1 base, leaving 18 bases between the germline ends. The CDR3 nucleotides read TGTGCCAGCAGAGACCTCAGGTTCGTGGGGAACACCGGGGAGCTGTTTTTT. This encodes CASRDLRFVGNTGELFF.

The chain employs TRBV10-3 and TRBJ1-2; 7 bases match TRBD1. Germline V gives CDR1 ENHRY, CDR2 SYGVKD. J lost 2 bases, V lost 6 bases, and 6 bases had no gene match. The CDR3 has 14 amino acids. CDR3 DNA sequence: TGTGCCATCAGACGGGACAGTGAAAACTATGGCTACACCTTC. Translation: CAIRRDSENYGYTF.

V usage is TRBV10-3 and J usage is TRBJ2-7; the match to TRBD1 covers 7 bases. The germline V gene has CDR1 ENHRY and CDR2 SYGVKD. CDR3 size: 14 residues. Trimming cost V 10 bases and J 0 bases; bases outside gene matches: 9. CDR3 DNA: TGTGCCACCGCTAAGACAGGGCCCTCCTACGAGCAGTACTTC. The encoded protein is CATAKTGPSYEQYF.

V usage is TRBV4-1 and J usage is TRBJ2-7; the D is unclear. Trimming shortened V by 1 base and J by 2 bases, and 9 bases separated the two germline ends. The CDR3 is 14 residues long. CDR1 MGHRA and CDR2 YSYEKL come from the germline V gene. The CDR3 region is CASSQVRATYEQYF. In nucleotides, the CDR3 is TGCGCCAGCAGCCAAGTAAGGGCTACCTACGAGCAGTACTTC.

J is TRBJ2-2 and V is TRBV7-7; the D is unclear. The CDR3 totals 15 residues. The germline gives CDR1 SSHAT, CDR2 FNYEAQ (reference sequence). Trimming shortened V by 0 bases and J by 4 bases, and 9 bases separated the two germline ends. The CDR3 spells CASSLAEAFTGELFF. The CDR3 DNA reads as TGTGCCAGCAGCTTAGCCGAAGCCTTCACCGGGGAGCTGTTTTTT.

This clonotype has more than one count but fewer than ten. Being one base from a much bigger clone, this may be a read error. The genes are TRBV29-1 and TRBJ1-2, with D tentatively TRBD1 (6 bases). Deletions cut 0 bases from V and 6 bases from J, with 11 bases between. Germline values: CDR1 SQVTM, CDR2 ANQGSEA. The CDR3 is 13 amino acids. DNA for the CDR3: TGCAGCGTTGAAGAAGGGGGTGGCGATGGCTACACCTTC. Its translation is CSVEEGGGDGYTF.

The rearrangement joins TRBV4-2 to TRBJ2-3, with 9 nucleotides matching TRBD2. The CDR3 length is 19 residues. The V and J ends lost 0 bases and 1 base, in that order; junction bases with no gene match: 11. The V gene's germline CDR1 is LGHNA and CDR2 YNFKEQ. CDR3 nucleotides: TGTGCCAGCAGCCAAGATAGGGCGGGAGGGCCATCGGGCACAGATACGCAGTATTTT. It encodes CASSQDRAGGPSGTDTQYF.

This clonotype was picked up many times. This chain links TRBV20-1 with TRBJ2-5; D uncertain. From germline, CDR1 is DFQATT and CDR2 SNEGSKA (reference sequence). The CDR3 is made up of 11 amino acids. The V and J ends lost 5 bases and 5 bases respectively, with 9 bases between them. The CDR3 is CSARRWETQYF. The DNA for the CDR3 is TGCAGTGCTCGAAGGTGGGAGACCCAGTACTTC.

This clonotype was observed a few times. CDR3 sequence reads: CASSPGQDEQYF. The CDR3 DNA sequence: TGTGCCAGCAGCCCCGGACAAGACGAGCAGTACTTC. The chain uses TRBV3-1 and TRBJ2-7; TRBD1 might be the D (5 bases). V lost 4 bases to trimming and J lost 5 bases, with 9 bases between them. The CDR3 consists of 12 residues. Germline V gives CDR1 LGHDT, CDR2 YNNKEL (reference sequence).